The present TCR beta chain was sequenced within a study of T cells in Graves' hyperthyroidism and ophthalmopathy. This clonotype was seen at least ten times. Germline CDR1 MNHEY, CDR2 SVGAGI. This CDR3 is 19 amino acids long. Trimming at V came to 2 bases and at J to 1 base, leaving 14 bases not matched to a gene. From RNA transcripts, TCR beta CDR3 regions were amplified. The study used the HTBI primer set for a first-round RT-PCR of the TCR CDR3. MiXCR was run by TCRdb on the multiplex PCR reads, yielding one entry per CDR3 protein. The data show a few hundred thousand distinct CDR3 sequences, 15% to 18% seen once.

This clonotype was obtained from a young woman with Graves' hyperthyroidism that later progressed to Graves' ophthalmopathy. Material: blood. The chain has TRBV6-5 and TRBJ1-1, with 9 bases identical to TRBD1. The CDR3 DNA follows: TGTGCCAGCAGTTACAGCGCTCTAGTCAGGACAGGGGCGAACACTGAAGCTTTCTTT. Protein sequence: CASSYSALVRTGANTEAFF.